The 21 T cell receptor beta chains in this list originate from one sample, sequenced in a study of T-cell reconstitution after alpha-beta-depleted transplantation in children listed by TCRdb under 2016. The sample's treatment or condition label is to be understood as: allogeneic hematopoietic cell transplantation with graft depleted of TCRalphabeta T cells and CD19 B cells. The library relied on PCR. Sequenced using an Illumina HiSeq 2500. TCR libraries were prepared with molecular barcoding, using unique molecular identifiers to normalize TCRbeta repertoire quantification. In-frame beta chains were kept once TCRdb had trimmed the public reads at Q25 with fastp and called clones with MiXCR. Rows are combined by CDR3 protein, so each entry shows the most common genes and DNA. For this sample the table gives about 980,000 distinct CDR3 sequences, of which about 31% were detected only once. Roughly 31% of the sample lies in the top ten.

This specimen consisted of PBMCs, mostly from graft donor cells, obtained 360 days after TCRalphabeta/CD19-depleted stem cell transplant. These receptors were obtained from a boy less than two years old who had a stem cell transplant for SCID, so the T cells may come from the graft donor.

The chain employs TRBV6-5 and TRBJ1-2; no firm D call. Looked up from germline, CDR1 is MNHEY and CDR2 is SVGAGI. This CDR3 contains 15 residues. V lost 4 bases, J lost 4 bases, and 16 bases lay in between. CDR3 region: CASSSLPTDPYGYTF. DNA of the CDR3: TGTGCCAGCAGTTCCCTCCCGACGGACCCCTATGGCTACACCTTC.

This clonotype occurred many times. The chain carries TRBV6-2 or TRBV6-3 and TRBJ2-5; D not resolved. CDR1 is MNHEY, CDR2 SVGEGT, per germline. The CDR3 is made up of 11 amino acids. Trimming stripped 6 bases from V and 5 bases from J, with 7 bases between. The CDR3 DNA follows: TGTGCCAGCAGCCGTTTGGAGACCCAGTACTTC. Its protein is CASSRLETQYF.

This rearrangement joins TRBV7-2 to TRBJ2-1; 7 positions match TRBD2. The germline gives CDR1 SGHTA, CDR2 FQGNSA. V shed 2 bases, J shed 4 bases, and the junction held 5 bases outside the gene matches. The CDR3 length is 15 residues. CDR3 coding DNA: TGTGCCAGCAGCTTATCGCGGGAGCCATACAATGAGCAGTTCTTC. As protein: CASSLSREPYNEQFF.

This clonotype occurred many times. V usage is TRBV28 and J usage is TRBJ2-7, with a weak D call TRBD2 (5 bases). Germline V gene data show CDR1 as MDHEN and CDR2 as SYDVKM. V was trimmed by 1 base and J by 3 bases, leaving 7 bases between them. CDR3 length: 13 residues. Here the CDR3 reads CASSLYGGYEQYF. CDR3 nucleotide sequence: TGTGCCAGCAGTTTATATGGAGGCTACGAGCAGTACTTC. Full variable domain (outside the CDR3, taken from reference TRBV28 and TRBJ2-7): DVKVTQSSRYLVKRTGEKVFLECVQDMDHENMFWYRQDPGLGLRLIYFSYDVKMKEKGDIPEGYSVSREKKERFSLILESASTNQTSMYLCASSLYGGYEQYFGPGTRLTVT.

The chain has TRBV5-5 and TRBJ1-1; D not certain. CDR1 and CDR2 from the germline V gene are SGHKS and YYEKEE (reference sequence). The CDR3 totals 11 residues. The ends were cut back, 4 bases at V and 9 bases at J, with 10 bases in the middle. The CDR3 loop reads CASSPGVQAFF. DNA for the CDR3: TGTGCCAGCAGCCCCGGGGTCCAAGCTTTCTTT.

The chain is built from TRBV27 and TRBJ2-7, with 7 bases identical to TRBD1. Germline V gene data show CDR1 as MNHEY and CDR2 as SMNVEV (reference sequence). The V segment lost 5 bases and the J segment 3 bases; nucleotides outside the gene matches: 10. The CDR3 is 15 amino acids. The CDR3, as DNA: TGTGCCAGCAGTATCCCAGACAGGGACGACTACGAGCAGTACTTC. It specifies CASSIPDRDDYEQYF.

The chain couples TRBV6-5 to TRBJ2-1; D gene unclear. V lost 0 bases to trimming and J lost 6 bases, with 12 bases between them. Germline V gene sequence: CDR1 MNHEY, CDR2 SVGAGI. The CDR3 runs 15 residues. Written as DNA, the CDR3 is TGTGCCAGCAGTTACTCGATGGCCATTAGCAATGAGCAGTTCTTC. It yields the protein CASSYSMAISNEQFF.

The V and J genes are TRBV27 and TRBJ2-7, with 12 bases fitting TRBD2. The CDR3 loop spans 14 amino acids. CDR1 MNHEY and CDR2 SMNVEV come from the germline V gene (reference sequence). J was trimmed by 7 bases and V by 8 bases; bases with no gene match: 9. The DNA for the CDR3 is TGTGCCAGCCGGCTCCTAGCGGGGGGGGAAGAGCAGTACTTC. This gives the protein CASRLLAGGEEQYF.

This chain connects TRBV20-1 to TRBJ2-7; TRBD1 matches 9 bases. Germline CDR1 is DFQATT and CDR2 is SNEGSKA (reference sequence). This CDR3 is 13 amino acids long. V was clipped by 5 bases and J by 2 bases; unmatched bases: 4. The CDR3 region is CSARDRVTYEQYF. CDR3 nucleotide sequence: TGCAGTGCTCGGGACAGGGTAACCTACGAGCAGTACTTC.

This clonotype showed up many times. This rearrangement joins TRBV10-3 to TRBJ2-1; TRBD2 aligns across 9 bases. The germline gives CDR1 ENHRY, CDR2 SYGVKD. The trim removed 4 bases at V and 5 bases at J, leaving 6 bases unmatched. This CDR3 has 15 amino acids. The CDR3 DNA follows: TGTGCCATCAGTGGCAGCGGGGGGTTAAACAATGAGCAGTTCTTC. This codes for CAISGSGGLNNEQFF.

This clonotype was picked up a small number of times. The chain uses TRBV20-1 and TRBJ2-7; D is possibly TRBD2 (5 bases). V lost 1 base and J 2 bases, leaving 12 bases between the germline ends. The CDR3 length is 14 residues. Germline V gene lookup returns CDR1 DFQATT and CDR2 SNEGSKA (reference sequence). CDR3 region: CSARAGITPYEQYF. The CDR3 nucleotides are TGCAGTGCTAGAGCGGGGATTACGCCCTACGAGCAGTACTTC.

This clonotype was detected only a few times. This chain links TRBV5-1 with TRBJ2-1, with D maybe TRBD1 (6 bases). Germline V gene lookup returns CDR1 SGHRS and CDR2 YFSETQ. The CDR3 sequence is 16 residues long. Trimming stripped 3 bases from V and 7 bases from J, with 20 bases between. The CDR3 bases are TGCGCCAGCAGCTGGGATGGACAGCCAAAGGAGAATGAGCAGTTCTTC. Translation gives CASSWDGQPKENEQFF.

The sample holds a few counts of this clonotype. The chain employs TRBV19 and TRBJ1-5; D is uncertain. V was trimmed by 1 base and J by 11 bases, leaving 15 bases between them. The CDR3 is made up of 14 amino acids. Germline CDR1 and CDR2: LNHDA and SQIVND (reference sequence). CDR3 residues: CASSIVGVPPAQHF. CDR3 nucleotide sequence: TGTGCCAGTAGTATAGTAGGTGTTCCCCCGGCCCAGCATTTT.

The table lists this clonotype with many counts. The chain joins TRBV12-3 or TRBV12-4 to TRBJ2-3; TRBD1 is a possible D gene (5 bases). This CDR3 contains 15 residues. V lost 1 base, J lost 3 bases, and 11 bases lay in between. The DNA of the CDR3 is TGTGCCAGCAGTTTAGGTCAGGGCAGGACAGATACGCAGTATTTT. It translates to CASSLGQGRTDTQYF.

This chain uses TRBV20-1 with TRBJ1-6; the D is unclear. The CDR3 loop spans 14 amino acids. Per the germline V gene, CDR1 is DFQATT and CDR2 is SNEGSKA (reference sequence). The germline V and J ends were trimmed by 3 bases and 8 bases, with 14 bases remaining between them. The CDR3 loop is CSASSLPGDSPLHF. In DNA form, the CDR3 reads TGCAGTGCTAGTTCCCTCCCTGGGGATTCACCCCTCCACTTT.

V usage is TRBV5-1 and J usage is TRBJ1-1; perhaps TRBD1 as D (6 bases). Germline V gene data show CDR1 as SGHRS and CDR2 as YFSETQ. Trimming left V 6 bases short and J 1 base short, with 16 bases between. This CDR3 is 15 amino acids long. CDR3 region: CASTVGGAGNTEAFF. CDR3 nucleotide sequence: TGCGCCAGCACGGTCGGGGGCGCAGGGAACACTGAAGCTTTCTTT.

This clonotype occurred a few times. The chain combines TRBV5-1 with TRBJ1-1, with a tentative D call TRBD1 (6 bases). V dropped 0 bases and J dropped 1 base, with 13 bases sitting between them. CDR1 is SGHRS, CDR2 YFSETQ, per germline. The CDR3 runs to 16 residues. The CDR3 spells CASSLEARGGNTEAFF. CDR3 coding DNA: TGCGCCAGCAGCTTGGAGGCCAGGGGCGGGAACACTGAAGCTTTCTTT. Complete variable domain (other parts from reference TRBV5-1 and TRBJ1-1): KAGVTQTPRYLIKTRGQQVTLSCSPISGHRSVSWYQQTPGQGLQFLFEYFSETQRNKGNFPGRFSGRQFSNSRSEMNVSTLELGDSALYLCASSLEARGGNTEAFFGQGTRLTVV.

The V call is TRBV20-1, the J call TRBJ1-1, with 8 bases fitting TRBD1. V dropped 0 bases and J dropped 6; count of bases not matched to a gene: 9. CDR1 is DFQATT, CDR2 SNEGSKA, per germline (reference sequence). The CDR3 runs to 15 residues. CDR3 sequence reads: CSARDWGQGAPEAFF. The CDR3 nucleotides read TGCAGTGCTAGAGATTGGGGCCAGGGGGCCCCTGAAGCTTTCTTT.

This clonotype was observed a handful of times. The rearrangement uses TRBV25-1 and TRBJ2-2; D unclear. This CDR3 has 15 amino acids. The germline V gene encodes CDR1 MGHDK and CDR2 SYGVNS. V was trimmed by 6 bases and J by 5 bases, leaving 16 bases between them. CDR3 sequence reads: CASSPSRKGTGELFF. In DNA form, the CDR3 reads TGTGCCAGCAGCCCTTCCAGGAAGGGAACCGGGGAGCTGTTTTTT.

This clonotype was found once. The chain carries TRBV20-1 and TRBJ2-7; 9 bases match TRBD1. V shed 5 bases and J 5 bases; nucleotides not matched to a gene: 4. The germline V gene encodes CDR1 DFQATT and CDR2 SNEGSKA (reference sequence). The CDR3 length is 12 residues. In nucleotides, the CDR3 is TGCAGTGCTTCCGGGACAGGGAACGAGCAGTACTTC. Translating gives CSASGTGNEQYF.

This clonotype came up a few times. J is TRBJ2-1 and V is TRBV6-5; D gene ambiguous. The CDR3 consists of 15 residues. Looked up from germline, CDR1 is MNHEY and CDR2 is SVGAGI. V lost 1 base, J lost 7 bases, and 14 bases lay in between. The CDR3 loop reads CASSYFTPPANEQFF. The CDR3 DNA reads TGTGCCAGCAGTTACTTCACCCCTCCAGCAAATGAGCAGTTCTTC.